The T cell receptor beta chain described here comes from a study of T cells after yellow fever vaccination (dated by TCRdb to about 2019). Regarding the complete study: The SMART-Seq v4 Ultra Low Input RNA kit was used to prepare libraries from fractions with low cell numbers. Bulk TCR alpha and beta repertoires were sequenced longitudinally to track T-cell clones before and after primary and booster YFV17D yellow fever vaccination. Two healthy male donors, one aged 18 to 30 and one aged 30 to 40 years, made up the cohort. Blood was collected at multiple timepoints before and after primary and secondary immunization, and bulk PBMC replicates and cell subsets were isolated. What the study reported, not specific to this receptor: The secondary T-cell response was weaker than the primary response but faster, peaking on day 5 instead of day 15. A small fraction of clonotypes appeared in both the CD4 and CD8 compartments, likely as a result of convergent recombination. Computational filtering was required because FACS-sorted repertoires could contain abundant contaminating clonotypes from the bulk population. Most clones expanded after primary vaccination (about 95% of CD4 and around 89% of CD8) were re-detected after the booster, suggesting that broad memory maintenance occurred. The study included only a couple of donors, which limits how far the findings can be generalized.

Details on this clonotype: Its antigen has not been determined. Base qualities are not at hand, and no much larger clone is one base apart.

TCR cDNA was synthesized by 5'RACE template switching, which introduced a universal primer site and unique molecular identifiers. cDNA synthesis was primed from both the TCR alpha and TCR beta constant segments. Library amplification involved two PCR steps, and the second step added sample barcodes and sequencing adapters. Sequencing of libraries was performed on Illumina HiSeq 2500 (2x100 bp) or NovaSeq (2x150 bp). Per the source publication's procedure: Demultiplexing of reads and collapsing into UMI consensus sequences were performed with MIGEC, and V(D)J alignment was carried out with MiXCR. Using edgeR on replicate PBMC samples, clonotypes were called vaccine-responding if FDR was below 0.01 and the log2 fold change was above 5 up to day 15. CD4 or CD8 identity was assigned to each bulk clonotype according to whether the clonotype was present at higher abundance in the sequenced CD4 repertoire or the sequenced CD8 repertoire. TCRdb ran its own pipeline on the public reads, namely fastp trimming at Q25 and MiXCR clone calling, and kept in-frame beta chains. CDR3 protein duplicates are merged, each entry listing the most common genes and DNA. The V and J calls, along with clone size, are taken from TCRdb and not from the paper's own processing. The sample table contains more than 250,000 distinct CDR3 sequences; only one count was recorded for 6.8% of them. The ten largest account for over 15% of the sample.

From the germline V gene, CDR1 is MNHEY and CDR2 is SVGAGI. Its CDR3 holds 18 amino acids, cysteine through phenylalanine. Only the CDR3 portion is preserved as DNA: 54 bases, with reading frame beginning at the first base. V is pruned by 0 bases and J by 5 bases, leaving 7 bases of the junction without a gene match. What the treatment or condition label conveys for this sample: live attenuated yellow fever vaccine strain. At each blood-draw timepoint, two biological replicates of bulk PBMCs were collected. A standard Ficoll-Paque protocol was used to isolate PBMCs from peripheral blood. RNA was extracted with TriZol from bulk PBMCs, CD4 and CD8 fractions, and dextramer-positive and dextramer-negative fractions.

This clonotype originated in a young man who received the YFV17D yellow fever vaccine. The source was PBMCs, collected about 49 days after the first yellow fever vaccination. Recombination connected TRBV6-5 to TRBJ2-2; 12 nucleotides in the junction match TRBD2. The sequence in DNA is TGTGCCAGCAGTTACTCGCTAGCGGGGGGGCGTGGTACCGGGGAGCTGTTTTTT. It is translated as CASSYSLAGGRGTGELFF.